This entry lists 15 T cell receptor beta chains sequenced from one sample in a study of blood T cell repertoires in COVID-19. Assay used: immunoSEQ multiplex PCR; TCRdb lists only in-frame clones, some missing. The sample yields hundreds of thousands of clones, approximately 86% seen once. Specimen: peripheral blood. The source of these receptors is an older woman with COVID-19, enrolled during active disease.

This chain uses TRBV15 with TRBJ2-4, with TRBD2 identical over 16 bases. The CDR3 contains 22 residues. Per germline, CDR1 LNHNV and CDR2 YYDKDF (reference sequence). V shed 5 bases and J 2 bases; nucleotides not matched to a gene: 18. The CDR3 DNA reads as TGTGCCACCAGCCCAGGCCGTGGGACTAGCGGGGGGGTAGTAGTGTCCAAAAACATTCAGTACTTC. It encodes CATSPGRGTSGGVVVSKNIQYF.

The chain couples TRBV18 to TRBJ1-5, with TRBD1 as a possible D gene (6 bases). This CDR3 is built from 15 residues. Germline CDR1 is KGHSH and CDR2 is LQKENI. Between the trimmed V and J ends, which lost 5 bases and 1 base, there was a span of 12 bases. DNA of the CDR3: TGTGCCAGCTCAGTCCAGGGGTTAAGCAATCAGCCCCAGCATTTT. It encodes CASSVQGLSNQPQHF.

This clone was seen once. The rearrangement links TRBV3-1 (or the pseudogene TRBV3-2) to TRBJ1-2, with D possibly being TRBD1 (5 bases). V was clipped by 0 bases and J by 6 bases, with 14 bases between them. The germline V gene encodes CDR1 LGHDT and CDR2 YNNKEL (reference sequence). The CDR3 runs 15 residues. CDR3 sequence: CASSQDRQPEDGYTF. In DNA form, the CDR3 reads TGTGCCAGCAGCCAAGATAGACAGCCAGAGGATGGCTACACCTTC.

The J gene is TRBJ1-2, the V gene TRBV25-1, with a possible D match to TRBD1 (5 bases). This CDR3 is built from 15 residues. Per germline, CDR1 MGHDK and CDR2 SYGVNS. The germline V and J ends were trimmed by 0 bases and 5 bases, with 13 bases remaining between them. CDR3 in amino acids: CASSEYEVRAYGYTF. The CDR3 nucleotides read TGTGCCAGCAGTGAATATGAGGTCAGGGCTTATGGCTACACCTTC.

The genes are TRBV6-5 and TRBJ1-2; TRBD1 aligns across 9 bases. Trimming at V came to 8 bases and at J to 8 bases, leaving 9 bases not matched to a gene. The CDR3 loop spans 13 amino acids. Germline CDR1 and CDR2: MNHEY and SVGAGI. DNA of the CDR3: TGTGCCAGCCACCGGGACAGGGACGAGGGCTACACCTTC. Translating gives CASHRDRDEGYTF.

The CDR3 nucleotides read TGTGCCTGGAGTTCGGAGGCAGAGCTTTATGGCTACACCTTC. Translating it yields CAWSSEAELYGYTF. The V gene is TRBV30, the J gene TRBJ1-2; D gene ambiguous. Trimming stripped 2 bases from V and 5 bases from J, with 15 bases between. Germline CDR1 is GTSNPN and CDR2 is SVGIG (reference sequence). The CDR3 length is 14 residues.

The CDR3 spells CASSLASGNQPQHF. The DNA of the CDR3 is TGTGCCAGCAGCTTGGCGTCAGGGAATCAGCCCCAGCATTTT. The chain recombines TRBV5-6 with TRBJ1-5, with a weak D call TRBD1 (5 bases). The CDR3 runs 14 residues. The germline CDR1 and CDR2 sequences are SGHDT and YYEEEE. V was shortened by 0 bases and J by 4 bases, with 8 bases between the two germline ends.

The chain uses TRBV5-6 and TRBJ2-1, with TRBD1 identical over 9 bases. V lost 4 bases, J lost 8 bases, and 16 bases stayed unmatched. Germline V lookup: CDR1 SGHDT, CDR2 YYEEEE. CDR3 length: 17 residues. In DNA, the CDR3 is TGTGCCAGCAGCACCGGCCCCGGGACAGGGATTCTTCATGAGCAGTTCTTC. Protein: CASSTGPGTGILHEQFF.

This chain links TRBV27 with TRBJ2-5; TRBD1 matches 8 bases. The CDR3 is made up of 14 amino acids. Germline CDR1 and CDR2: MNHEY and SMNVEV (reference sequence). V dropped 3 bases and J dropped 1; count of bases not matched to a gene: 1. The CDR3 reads CASSFDRGQETQYF. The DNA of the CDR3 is TGTGCCAGCAGTTTCGACAGGGGCCAAGAGACCCAGTACTTC.

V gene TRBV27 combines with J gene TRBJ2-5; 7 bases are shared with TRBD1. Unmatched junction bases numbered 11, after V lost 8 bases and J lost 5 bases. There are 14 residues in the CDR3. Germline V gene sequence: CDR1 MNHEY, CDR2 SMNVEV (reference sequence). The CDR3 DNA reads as TGTGCCAGCGGAAAGGGGGCCCGAGGTGAGACCCAGTACTTC. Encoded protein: CASGKGARGETQYF.

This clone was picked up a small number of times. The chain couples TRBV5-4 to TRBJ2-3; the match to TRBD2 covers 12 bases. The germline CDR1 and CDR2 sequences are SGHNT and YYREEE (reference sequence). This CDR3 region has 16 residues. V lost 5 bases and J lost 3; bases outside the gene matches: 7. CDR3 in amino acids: CASSFPSGGGTDTQYF. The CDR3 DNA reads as TGTGCCAGCAGTTTCCCTAGCGGGGGGGGGACAGATACGCAGTATTTT.

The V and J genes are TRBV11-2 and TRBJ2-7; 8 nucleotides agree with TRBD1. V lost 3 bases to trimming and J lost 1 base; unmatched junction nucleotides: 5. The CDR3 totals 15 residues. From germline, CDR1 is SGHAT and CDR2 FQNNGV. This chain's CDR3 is CASSFGTGGSYEQYF. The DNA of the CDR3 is TGTGCCAGCAGCTTTGGGACAGGTGGGTCCTACGAGCAGTACTTC.

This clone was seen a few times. DNA of the CDR3: TGTGCCAGTAGTCCCGGAGGCCGAGCGGGGGGGTGGGCAGATACGCAGTATTTT. Amino acids: CASSPGGRAGGWADTQYF. The chain couples TRBV19 to TRBJ2-3; 10 bases match TRBD2. There are 18 residues in the CDR3. Germline CDR1 LNHDA, CDR2 SQIVND (reference sequence). V was clipped by 5 bases and J by 4 bases; unmatched bases: 15. Based on the CDR3 plus reference TRBV19 and TRBJ2-3, the full variable domain is DGGITQSPKYLFRKEGQNVTLSCEQNLNHDAMYWYRQDPGQGLRLIYYSQIVNDFQKGDIAEGYSVSREKKESFPLTVTSAQKNPTAFYLCASSPGGRAGGWADTQYFGPGTRLTVL.

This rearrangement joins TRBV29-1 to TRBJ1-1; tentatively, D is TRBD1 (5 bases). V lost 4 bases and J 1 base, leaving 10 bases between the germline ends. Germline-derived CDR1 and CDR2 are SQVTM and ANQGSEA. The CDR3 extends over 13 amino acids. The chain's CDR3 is CSVATDSNTEAFF. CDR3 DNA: TGCAGCGTTGCGACAGACTCGAACACTGAAGCTTTCTTT. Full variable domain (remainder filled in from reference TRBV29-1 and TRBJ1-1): SAVISQKPSRDICQRGTSLTIQCQVDSQVTMMFWYRQQPGQSLTLIATANQGSEATYESGFVIDKFPISRPNLTFSTLTVSNMSPEDSSIYLCSVATDSNTEAFFGQGTRLTVV.

CDR3 sequence reads: CASSYPTGGPTDTQYF. The DNA of the CDR3 is TGTGCCAGCAGTTACCCCACGGGGGGTCCCACAGATACGCAGTATTTT. The chain carries TRBV6-2 or TRBV6-3 and TRBJ2-3, with 7 nucleotides matching TRBD2. Germline assignment: CDR1 MNHEY and CDR2 SVGEGT. CDR3 length equals 16 residues. The J segment lost 2 bases and the V segment lost 2 bases, leaving 7 bases of the junction unmatched.